These 11 T cell receptor beta chains came from one sample sequenced in a study of CD8 T cells in ankylosing spondylitis. A single record per CDR3 protein comes from TCRdb applying MiXCR to the 5' RACE reads. The table lists 150,000 to 200,000 distinct CDR3 sequences, 18% of them singletons. The sample consisted of blood, either unsorted or a sorted T cell fraction (not recorded which). The receptor source for this set is a male donor aged 5 to 30 with ankylosing spondylitis or in good health (not recorded which).

This clonotype showed up many times. The genes are TRBV6-2 or TRBV6-3 and TRBJ2-5; tentative D call: TRBD1 (6 bases). V dropped 7 bases and J dropped 0 bases, with 12 bases sitting between them. Germline assignment: CDR1 MNHEY and CDR2 SVGEGT. CDR3 size: 14 residues. CDR3 sequence (DNA): TGTGCCAGCAAGTTTACAGGGAACCAAGAGACCCAGTACTTC. Translated: CASKFTGNQETQYF.

This clonotype occurred many times. J is TRBJ2-1 and V is TRBV9; TRBD2 is a possible D gene (6 bases). Trimming stripped 4 bases from V and 7 bases from J, with 21 bases between. CDR1 and CDR2 (germline): SGDLS, YYNGEE. The CDR3 consists of 16 residues. CDR3 DNA sequence: TGTGCCAGCAGCCCAGGGACTGCCCGGTTTGAGAATGAGCAGTTCTTC. Translated: CASSPGTARFENEQFF.

This clonotype was found many times. The V call is TRBV5-1, the J call TRBJ2-1; TRBD1 agrees at 10 bases. Unmatched junction bases numbered 27, after V lost 0 bases and J lost 3 bases. Germline values: CDR1 SGHRS, CDR2 YFSETQ. This CDR3 is built from 24 residues. This chain's CDR3 is CASSLDLGVTTGTGDLLLYNEQFF. The CDR3 bases are TGCGCCAGCAGCTTGGATCTAGGGGTGACGACCGGGACAGGGGACTTACTTCTCTACAATGAGCAGTTCTTC.

At least ten counts were recorded for this clonotype. This chain connects TRBV7-7 to TRBJ2-1; 10 positions match TRBD1. The CDR3 runs to 18 residues. Per germline, CDR1 SSHAT and CDR2 FNYEAQ (reference sequence). V lost 7 bases to trimming and J lost 3 bases; unmatched junction nucleotides: 15. CDR3 DNA: TGTGCCAGCACTGCCGGGACAGGGGCCCCTTCAGTCTACAATGAGCAGTTCTTC. Translated: CASTAGTGAPSVYNEQFF.

Ten or more counts support this clonotype. V is TRBV28 and J is TRBJ2-7, with 12 nucleotides matching TRBD2. The junction had 6 bases not matched to a gene; V was cut back by 7 bases and J by 5 bases. The germline V gene has CDR1 MDHEN and CDR2 SYDVKM. The CDR3 is 14 amino acids. The CDR3 loop is CASTTSGRFHEQYF. In nucleotides, the CDR3 is TGTGCCAGCACTACTAGCGGGAGGTTCCACGAGCAGTACTTC.

This clonotype was observed at least ten times. The J gene is TRBJ2-7, the V gene TRBV13; D not certain. This CDR3 has 13 amino acids. V was pared by 4 bases and J by 2 bases, with 9 bases between. CDR1 is PRHDT, CDR2 FYEKMQ, per germline (reference sequence). The CDR3, as DNA: TGTGCCAGCAGCTCCCAGTCCCCCTACGAGCAGTACTTC. It is translated as CASSSQSPYEQYF.

In its sample, this clonotype was seen many times. The genes are TRBV5-1 and TRBJ1-2; D remains unclear. Germline assignment: CDR1 SGHRS and CDR2 YFSETQ. This CDR3 comprises 15 residues. V lost 3 bases and J lost 10, with 22 bases in between. The CDR3 spells CASSSWEGGGFDYTF. The CDR3 bases are TGCGCCAGCAGCTCTTGGGAGGGCGGAGGTTTCGACTACACCTTC.

The table lists this clonotype with many counts. The chain links TRBV20-1 to TRBJ2-5; D possibly corresponds to TRBD2 (6 bases). Trimming cost V 6 bases and J 2 bases, with 22 bases left between them. The CDR3 consists of 16 residues. Germline V gene sequence: CDR1 DFQATT, CDR2 SNEGSKA (reference sequence). The CDR3 region has the DNA TGCAGTGCCGTTTGGTTCGGCGGGGCCTCGCAAGAGACCCAGTACTTC. Translated: CSAVWFGGASQETQYF.

The rearrangement links TRBV11-1 to TRBJ2-7; perhaps TRBD1 as D (6 bases). CDR1 and CDR2 from the germline V gene are SGHAT and FQDESV (reference sequence). V was cut by 5 bases and J by 3 bases, with 11 bases left in between. The CDR3 is 13 amino acids. CDR3 coding DNA: TGTGCCAGCAGCCGTGACAGGATCTACGAGCAGTACGTC. Protein sequence: CASSRDRIYEQYV.

The rearrangement links TRBV27 to TRBJ1-1; the match to TRBD1 covers 10 bases. Germline CDR1 and CDR2: MNHEY and SMNVEV (reference sequence). The V segment lost 4 bases and the J segment 4 bases; nucleotides outside the gene matches: 3. This CDR3 contains 14 residues. CDR3 in amino acids: CASSSWTGGTEAFF. CDR3 in DNA: TGTGCCAGCAGTTCCTGGACAGGGGGCACTGAAGCTTTCTTT.

In this sample, this clonotype turned up many times. The chain has TRBV5-1 and TRBJ2-2, with 8 bases fitting TRBD1. Per germline, CDR1 SGHRS and CDR2 YFSETQ. This CDR3 contains 15 residues. Germline trimming cut 5 bases from V and 6 bases from J; bases unmatched to any gene: 9. The CDR3, as DNA: TGCGCCAGCAGTCTCGGACAGGGTCGATCCGGGGAGCTGTTTTTT. It is translated as CASSLGQGRSGELFF. Variable domain in full (rest from reference TRBV5-1 and TRBJ2-2): KAGVTQTPRYLIKTRGQQVTLSCSPISGHRSVSWYQQTPGQGLQFLFEYFSETQRNKGNFPGRFSGRQFSNSRSEMNVSTLELGDSALYLCASSLGQGRSGELFFGEGSRLTVL.